The 5 T cell receptor beta chains listed next were all sequenced from one sample in a study of early T cells in non-severe SARS-CoV-2 infection (dated by TCRdb to the early 2020s). The protocol used for the library was 5' RACE. Sequenced on a NextSeq 500. TCRdb passed the public sequencing reads through fastp at Q25 and MiXCR, retaining productive beta sequences. Each CDR3 protein gets just one entry, which takes the most common genes and DNA from the rows behind it. The sample has about 59,000 distinct CDR3 sequences on record, 11% of them singletons. Of the sample, 1.7% is held by the ten largest clones. The sequenced sample consisted of whole blood. The receptors originated from an adult who was a healthcare worker with PCR-confirmed SARS-CoV-2 infection or an uninfected control (not recorded which).

At least ten counts were recorded for this clonotype. The chain joins TRBV20-1 to TRBJ2-3, with 9 bases identical to TRBD2. CDR1 is DFQATT and CDR2 is SNEGSKA in the germline V gene (reference sequence). The CDR3 runs to 15 residues. V trimming: 6 bases; J trimming: 1 base; junction bases outside the gene matches: 8. The CDR3: CSAYKGGGGTDTQYF. In DNA form, the CDR3 reads TGCAGTGCCTACAAGGGCGGGGGGGGCACAGATACGCAGTATTTT.

The rearrangement uses TRBV12-3 or TRBV12-4 and TRBJ2-2; unclear D gene. This CDR3 contains 14 residues. Trimming removed 3 bases from V and 5 bases from J, with 10 bases in between. The CDR3 DNA reads TGTGCCAGCAGTTTGCAGGCGAGGACCGGGGAGCTGTTTTTT. Its translation is CASSLQARTGELFF.

The V call is TRBV11-2, the J call TRBJ2-5, with D hard to call. There are 16 residues in the CDR3. V was clipped by 2 bases and J by 4 bases, with 17 bases between them. Germline CDR1 SGHAT, CDR2 FQNNGV. CDR3 residues: CASSLNLGGGSETQYF. The CDR3 nucleotides are TGTGCCAGCAGCTTAAATTTAGGTGGCGGCTCAGAGACCCAGTACTTC.

This clonotype was counted ten times or more. The chain couples TRBV6-2 or TRBV6-3 to TRBJ1-6, with D perhaps matching TRBD1 (5 bases). Germline-derived CDR1 and CDR2 are MNHEY and SVGEGT. The germline V and J ends were trimmed by 7 bases and 10 bases, with 20 bases remaining between them. This CDR3 has 15 amino acids. This chain's CDR3 is CASTPWVGVDSPLHF. CDR3 coding DNA: TGTGCCAGCACTCCCTGGGTAGGGGTTGACTCACCCCTCCACTTT.

This clonotype occurred a few times. The J gene is TRBJ2-3, the V gene TRBV11-2; 9 bases fit TRBD1. The trim removed 2 bases at V and 5 bases at J, leaving 5 bases unmatched. Germline CDR1 and CDR2: SGHAT and FQNNGV. The CDR3 is 15 residues long. The CDR3 sequence: CASSLWTGARDTQYF. The CDR3, as DNA: TGTGCCAGCAGCTTATGGACAGGGGCAAGAGATACGCAGTATTTT.